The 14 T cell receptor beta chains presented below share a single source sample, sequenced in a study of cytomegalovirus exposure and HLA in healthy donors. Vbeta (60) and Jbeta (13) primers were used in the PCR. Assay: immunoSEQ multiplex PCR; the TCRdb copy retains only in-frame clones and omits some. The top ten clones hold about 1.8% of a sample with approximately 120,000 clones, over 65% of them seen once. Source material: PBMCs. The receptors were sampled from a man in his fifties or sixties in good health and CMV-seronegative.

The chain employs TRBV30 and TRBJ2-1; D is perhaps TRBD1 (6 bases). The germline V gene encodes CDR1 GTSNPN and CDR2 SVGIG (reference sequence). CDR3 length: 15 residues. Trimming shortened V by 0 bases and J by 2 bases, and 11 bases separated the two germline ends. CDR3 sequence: CAWSVGTRAYNEQFF. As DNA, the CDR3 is TGTGCCTGGAGTGTAGGGACAAGGGCCTACAATGAGCAGTTCTTC.

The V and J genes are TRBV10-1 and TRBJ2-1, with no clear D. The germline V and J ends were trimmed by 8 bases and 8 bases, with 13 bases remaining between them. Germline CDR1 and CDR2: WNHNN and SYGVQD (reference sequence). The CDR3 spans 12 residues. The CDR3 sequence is CASGPSVHEQFF. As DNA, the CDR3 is TGCGCCAGCGGCCCCTCAGTCCATGAGCAGTTCTTC.

CDR3 nucleotides: TGTGCCAGCAGCCCCTGGACAGGGGGCTCGGATTCACCCCTCCACTTT. Amino acid sequence: CASSPWTGGSDSPLHF. The V and J genes are TRBV11-2 and TRBJ1-6; TRBD1 matches at 11 bases. V lost 5 bases and J lost 8; bases outside the gene matches: 8. CDR1 SGHAT and CDR2 FQNNGV come from the germline V gene. CDR3 length: 16 amino acids.

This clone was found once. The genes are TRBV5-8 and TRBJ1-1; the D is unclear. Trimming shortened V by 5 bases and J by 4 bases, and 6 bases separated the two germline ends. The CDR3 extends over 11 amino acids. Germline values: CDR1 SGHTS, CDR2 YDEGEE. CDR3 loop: CASRRVTEAFF. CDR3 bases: TGTGCCAGCAGGAGGGTCACTGAAGCTTTCTTT.

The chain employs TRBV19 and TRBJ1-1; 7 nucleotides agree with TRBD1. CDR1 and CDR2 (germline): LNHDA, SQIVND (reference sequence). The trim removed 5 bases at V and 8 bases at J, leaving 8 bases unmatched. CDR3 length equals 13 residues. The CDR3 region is CASSPETGSEAFF. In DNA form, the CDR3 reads TGTGCCAGTAGTCCAGAGACAGGGTCGGAAGCTTTCTTT.

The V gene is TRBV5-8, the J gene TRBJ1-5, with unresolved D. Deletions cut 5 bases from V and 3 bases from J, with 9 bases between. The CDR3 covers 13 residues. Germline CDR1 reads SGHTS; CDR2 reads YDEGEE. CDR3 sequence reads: CASRVLYNQPQHF. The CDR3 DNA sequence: TGTGCCAGCAGGGTCCTATACAATCAGCCCCAGCATTTT.

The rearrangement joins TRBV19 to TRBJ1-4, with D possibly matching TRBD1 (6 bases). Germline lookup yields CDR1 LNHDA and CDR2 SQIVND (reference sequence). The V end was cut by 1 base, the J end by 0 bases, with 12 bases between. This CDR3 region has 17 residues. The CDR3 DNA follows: TGTGCCAGTAGTATAGTCCCAGGGGCCACAACTAATGAAAAACTGTTTTTT. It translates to CASSIVPGATTNEKLFF.

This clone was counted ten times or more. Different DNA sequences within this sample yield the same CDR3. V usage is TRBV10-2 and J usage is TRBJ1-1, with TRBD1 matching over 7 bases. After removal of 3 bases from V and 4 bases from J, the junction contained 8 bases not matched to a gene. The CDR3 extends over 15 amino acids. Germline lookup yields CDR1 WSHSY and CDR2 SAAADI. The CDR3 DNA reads TGCGCCAGCAGTGAAAGGGGGCGCTTGGGCACTGAAGCTTTCTTT. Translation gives CASSERGRLGTEAFF.

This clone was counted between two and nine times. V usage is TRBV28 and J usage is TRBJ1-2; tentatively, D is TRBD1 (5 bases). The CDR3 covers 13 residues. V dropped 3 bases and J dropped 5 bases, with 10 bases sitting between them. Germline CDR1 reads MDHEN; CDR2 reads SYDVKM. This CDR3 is CASSLEGRYGYTF. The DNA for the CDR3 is TGTGCCAGCAGTTTGGAGGGGAGATATGGCTACACCTTC.

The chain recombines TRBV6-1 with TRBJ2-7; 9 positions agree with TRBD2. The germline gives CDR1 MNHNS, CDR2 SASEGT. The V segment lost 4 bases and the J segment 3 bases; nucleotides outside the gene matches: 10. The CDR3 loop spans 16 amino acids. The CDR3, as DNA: TGTGCCAGCAGTGGCGGGGTAGCGGGGGCCTTCTACGAGCAGTACTTC. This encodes CASSGGVAGAFYEQYF.

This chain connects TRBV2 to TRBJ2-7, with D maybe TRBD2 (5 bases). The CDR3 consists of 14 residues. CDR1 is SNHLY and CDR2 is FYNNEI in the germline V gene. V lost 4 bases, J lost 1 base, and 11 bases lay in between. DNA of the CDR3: TGTGCCAGCAGTGTTCCTGAGGGATCCTACGAGCAGTACGTC. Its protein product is CASSVPEGSYEQYV.

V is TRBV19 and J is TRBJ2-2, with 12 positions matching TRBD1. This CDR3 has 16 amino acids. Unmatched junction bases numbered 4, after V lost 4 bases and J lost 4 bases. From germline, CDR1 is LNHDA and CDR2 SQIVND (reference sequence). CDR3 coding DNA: TGTGCCAGTAGTACGGGACAGGGGGCCGGCACCGGGGAGCTGTTTTTT. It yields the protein CASSTGQGAGTGELFF.

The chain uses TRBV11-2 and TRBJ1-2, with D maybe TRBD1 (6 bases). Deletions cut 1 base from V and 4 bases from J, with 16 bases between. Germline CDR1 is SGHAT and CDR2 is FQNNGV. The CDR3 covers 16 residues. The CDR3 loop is CASSLVWQGKSYGYTF. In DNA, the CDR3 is TGTGCCAGCAGCTTAGTATGGCAGGGGAAGAGCTATGGCTACACCTTC.

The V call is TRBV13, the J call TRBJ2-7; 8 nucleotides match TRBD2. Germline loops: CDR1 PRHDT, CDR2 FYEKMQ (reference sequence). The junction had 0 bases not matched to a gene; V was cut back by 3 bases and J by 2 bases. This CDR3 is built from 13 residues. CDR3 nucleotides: TGTGCCAGCAGCTTGCGGGGGGCCTACGAGCAGTACTTC. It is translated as CASSLRGAYEQYF.